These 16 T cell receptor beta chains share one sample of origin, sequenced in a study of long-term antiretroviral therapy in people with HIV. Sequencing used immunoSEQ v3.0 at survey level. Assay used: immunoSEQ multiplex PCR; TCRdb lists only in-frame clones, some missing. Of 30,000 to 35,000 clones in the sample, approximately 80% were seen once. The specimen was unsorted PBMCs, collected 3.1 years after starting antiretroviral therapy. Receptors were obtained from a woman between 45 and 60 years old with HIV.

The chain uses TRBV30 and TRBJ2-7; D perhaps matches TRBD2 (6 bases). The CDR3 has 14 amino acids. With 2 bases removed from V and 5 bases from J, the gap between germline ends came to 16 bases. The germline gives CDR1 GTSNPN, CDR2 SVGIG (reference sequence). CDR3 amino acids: CAWSLEEGGDEQYF. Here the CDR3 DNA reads TGTGCCTGGAGTCTGGAGGAGGGTGGGGACGAGCAGTACTTC.

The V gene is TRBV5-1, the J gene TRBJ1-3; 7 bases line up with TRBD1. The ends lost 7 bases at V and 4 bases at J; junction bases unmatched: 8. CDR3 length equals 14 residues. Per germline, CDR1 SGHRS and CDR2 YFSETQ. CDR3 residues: CASQTTGYGNTIYF. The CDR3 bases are TGCGCCAGCCAAACGACAGGGTACGGAAACACCATATATTTT. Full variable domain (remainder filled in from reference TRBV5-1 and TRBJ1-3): KAGVTQTPRYLIKTRGQQVTLSCSPISGHRSVSWYQQTPGQGLQFLFEYFSETQRNKGNFPGRFSGRQFSNSRSEMNVSTLELGDSALYLCASQTTGYGNTIYFGEGSWLTVV.

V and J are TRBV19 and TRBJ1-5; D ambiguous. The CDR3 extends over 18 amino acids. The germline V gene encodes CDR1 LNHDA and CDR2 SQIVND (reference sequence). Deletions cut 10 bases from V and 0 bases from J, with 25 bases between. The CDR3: CATSTTRVTSNSNQPQHF. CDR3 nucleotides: TGTGCCACCAGTACTACTCGAGTAACCAGCAATAGCAATCAGCCCCAGCATTTT.

The CDR3: CASSVTGYQETQYF. CDR3 DNA: TGTGCCAGCAGCGTTACAGGGTACCAAGAGACCCAGTACTTC. The gene calls are TRBV25-1 and TRBJ2-5; a possible D gene is TRBD1 (6 bases). CDR1 MGHDK and CDR2 SYGVNS come from the germline V gene. V shed 6 bases and J shed 0 bases, with 11 bases lying between them. The CDR3 consists of 14 residues.

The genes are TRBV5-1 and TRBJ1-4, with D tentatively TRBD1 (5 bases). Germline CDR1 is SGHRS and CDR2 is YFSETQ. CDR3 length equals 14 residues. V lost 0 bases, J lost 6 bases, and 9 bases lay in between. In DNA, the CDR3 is TGCGCCAGCAGCTTGGGGGAAGGGGATGAAAAACTGTTTTTT. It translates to CASSLGEGDEKLFF. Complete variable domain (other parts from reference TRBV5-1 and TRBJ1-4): KAGVTQTPRYLIKTRGQQVTLSCSPISGHRSVSWYQQTPGQGLQFLFEYFSETQRNKGNFPGRFSGRQFSNSRSEMNVSTLELGDSALYLCASSLGEGDEKLFFGSGTQLSVL.

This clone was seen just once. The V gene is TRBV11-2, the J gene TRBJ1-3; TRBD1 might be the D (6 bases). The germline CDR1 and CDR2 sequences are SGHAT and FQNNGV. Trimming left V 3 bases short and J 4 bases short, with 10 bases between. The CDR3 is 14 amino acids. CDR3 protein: CASSLDGGGNTIYF. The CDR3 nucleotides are TGTGCCAGCAGCTTGGATGGGGGCGGAAACACCATATATTTT.

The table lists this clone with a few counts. The CDR3 DNA reads TGTGCCAGCAGCGCCCCAGGGGATGCGGCCCTCCACTTT. It codes for CASSAPGDAALHF. The chain uses TRBV9 and TRBJ1-6; TRBD1 is a possible D gene (6 bases). Trimming removed 3 bases at V and 14 bases at J, with 15 bases between. Germline assignment: CDR1 SGDLS and CDR2 YYNGEE. This CDR3 has 13 amino acids.

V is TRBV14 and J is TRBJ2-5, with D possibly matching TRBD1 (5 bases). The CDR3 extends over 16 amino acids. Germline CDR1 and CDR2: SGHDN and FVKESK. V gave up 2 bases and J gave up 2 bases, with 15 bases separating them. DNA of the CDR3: TGTGCCAGCAGCCAAAGTCTGAGACAGAGACAAGAGACCCAGTACTTC. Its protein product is CASSQSLRQRQETQYF.

CDR3 protein: CASSLVQGAYEQYV. CDR3 coding DNA: TGTGCCAGCAGTTTAGTCCAGGGGGCCTACGAGCAGTACGTC. The V gene is TRBV28, the J gene TRBJ2-7; 7 bases align to TRBD1. The trim removed 2 bases at V and 2 bases at J, leaving 3 bases unmatched. This CDR3 is built from 14 residues. Germline CDR1 reads MDHEN; CDR2 reads SYDVKM.

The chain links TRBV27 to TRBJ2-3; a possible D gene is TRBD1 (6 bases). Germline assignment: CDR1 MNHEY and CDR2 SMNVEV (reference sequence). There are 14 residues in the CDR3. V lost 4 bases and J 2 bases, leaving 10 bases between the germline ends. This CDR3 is CASSSQGPTDTQYF. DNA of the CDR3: TGTGCCAGCAGTTCTCAGGGGCCCACAGATACGCAGTATTTT.

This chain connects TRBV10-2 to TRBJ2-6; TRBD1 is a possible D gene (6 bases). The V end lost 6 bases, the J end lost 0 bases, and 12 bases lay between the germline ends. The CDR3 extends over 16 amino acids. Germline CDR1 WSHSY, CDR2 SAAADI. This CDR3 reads CASSGQHLSGANVLTF. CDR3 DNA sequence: TGCGCCAGCAGCGGACAGCACCTCTCTGGGGCCAACGTCCTGACTTTC.

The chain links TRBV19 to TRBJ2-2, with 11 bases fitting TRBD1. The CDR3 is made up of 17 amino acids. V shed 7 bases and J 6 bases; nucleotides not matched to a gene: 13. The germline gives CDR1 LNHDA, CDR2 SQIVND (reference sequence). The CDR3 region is CASISRGDRGIAGELFF. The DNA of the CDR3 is TGTGCCAGTATTTCTCGTGGGGACAGGGGGATCGCCGGGGAGCTGTTTTTT. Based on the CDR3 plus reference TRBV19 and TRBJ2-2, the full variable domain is DGGITQSPKYLFRKEGQNVTLSCEQNLNHDAMYWYRQDPGQGLRLIYYSQIVNDFQKGDIAEGYSVSREKKESFPLTVTSAQKNPTAFYLCASISRGDRGIAGELFFGEGSRLTVL.

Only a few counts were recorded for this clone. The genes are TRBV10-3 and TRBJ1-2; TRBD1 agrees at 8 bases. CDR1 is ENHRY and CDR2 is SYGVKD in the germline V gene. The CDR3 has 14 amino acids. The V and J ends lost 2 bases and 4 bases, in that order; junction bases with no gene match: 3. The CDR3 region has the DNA TGTGCCATCAGTGAGACAGGGGGATCCTATGGCTACACCTTC. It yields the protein CAISETGGSYGYTF.

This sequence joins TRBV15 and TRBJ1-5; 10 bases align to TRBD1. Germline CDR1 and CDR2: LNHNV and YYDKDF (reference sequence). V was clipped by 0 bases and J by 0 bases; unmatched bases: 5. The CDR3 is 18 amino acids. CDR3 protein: CATSRDPGQGNSNQPQHF. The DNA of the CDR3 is TGTGCCACCAGCAGAGATCCGGGACAGGGGAATAGCAATCAGCCCCAGCATTTT. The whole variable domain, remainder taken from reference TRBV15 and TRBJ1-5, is DAMVIQNPRYQVTQFGKPVTLSCSQTLNHNVMYWYQQKSSQAPKLLFHYYDKDFNNEADTPDNFQSRRPNTSFCFLDIRSPGLGDTAMYLCATSRDPGQGNSNQPQHFGDGTRLSIL.

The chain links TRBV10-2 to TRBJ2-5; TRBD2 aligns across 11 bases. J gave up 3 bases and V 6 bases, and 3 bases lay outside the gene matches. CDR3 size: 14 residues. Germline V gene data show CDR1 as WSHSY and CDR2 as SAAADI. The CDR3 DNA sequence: TGCGCCAGCAGAAATAGCGGGGGGGAAGAGACCCAGTACTTC. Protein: CASRNSGGEETQYF.

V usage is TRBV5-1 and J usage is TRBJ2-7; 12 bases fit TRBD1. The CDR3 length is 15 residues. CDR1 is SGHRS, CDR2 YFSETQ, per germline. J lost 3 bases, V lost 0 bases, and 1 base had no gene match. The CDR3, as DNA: TGCGCCAGCAGCTTGGGGGACAGGGGGCACTACGAGCAGTACTTC. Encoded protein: CASSLGDRGHYEQYF.